This T cell receptor (beta chain) emerged from a study of cytomegalovirus exposure and HLA in healthy donors. Findings and caveats of the study: When analyzed later, a missense DCLRE1C variant was found to be linked to TCR beta V- and J-gene trimming.

13 Jbeta primers and 60 Vbeta primers were used for the PCR. The table came from immunoSEQ multiplex PCR; TCRdb's copy has only in-frame clones and leaves some out. The repertoire holds some 150,000 clones, with 82% as singletons. This CDR3 region has 14 residues. Trimming took off 0 bases at V and 6 bases at J, with 11 bases between the two ends. Germline V gives CDR1 ENHRY, CDR2 SYGVKD. Concerning this clone: Its antigen is undetermined.

Sequenced material: PBMCs. V gene TRBV10-3 combines with J gene TRBJ1-1, with D tentatively TRBD1 (5 bases). The source of this sequence is a woman in her fifties or sixties in good health and CMV-seropositive. The CDR3 here is CAISESAGRAEAFF. In nucleotides, the CDR3 is TGTGCCATCAGTGAGTCGGCAGGGCGCGCTGAAGCTTTCTTT.